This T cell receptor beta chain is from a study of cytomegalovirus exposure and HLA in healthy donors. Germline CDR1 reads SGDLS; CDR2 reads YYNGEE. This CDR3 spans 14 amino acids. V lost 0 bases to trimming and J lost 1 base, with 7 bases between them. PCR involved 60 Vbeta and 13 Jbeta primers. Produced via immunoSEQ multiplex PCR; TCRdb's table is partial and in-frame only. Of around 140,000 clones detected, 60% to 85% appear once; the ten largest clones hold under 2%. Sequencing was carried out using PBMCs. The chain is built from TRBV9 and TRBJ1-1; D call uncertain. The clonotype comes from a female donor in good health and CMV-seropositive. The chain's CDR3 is CASSVGPGNTEAFF. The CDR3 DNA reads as TGTGCCAGCAGCGTAGGTCCGGGGAACACTGAAGCTTTCTTT.